The 5 T cell receptor beta chains reported below all come from one sample, sequenced in a study of blood T cell repertoires in COVID-19. The method was immunoSEQ multiplex PCR; TCRdb's version includes in-frame clones alone and lacks a portion of them. This table holds more than 200,000 clones, 87% found once. The sequenced sample was peripheral blood. The receptors derive from a man aged 18 to 29 with active or convalescent COVID-19.

There are a few counts of this clone. J is TRBJ1-4 and V is TRBV2; 9 positions agree with TRBD1. The germline CDR1 and CDR2 sequences are SNHLY and FYNNEI. CDR3 length: 14 amino acids. V shed 7 bases and J 11 bases; nucleotides not matched to a gene: 11. This CDR3 reads CASKSGQGMGKLFF. The CDR3 DNA is TGTGCCAGCAAATCGGGACAGGGTATGGGGAAACTGTTTTTT.

V usage is TRBV9 and J usage is TRBJ1-6, with 8 bases lining up with TRBD1. The ends lost 0 bases at V and 6 bases at J; junction bases unmatched: 5. Germline CDR1 and CDR2: SGDLS and YYNGEE. This CDR3 is built from 16 residues. The CDR3 protein is CASSVEDRVLNSPLHF. The CDR3 nucleotides read TGTGCCAGCAGCGTAGAGGACAGGGTACTTAATTCACCCCTCCACTTT.

The V gene is TRBV2, the J gene TRBJ2-3, with 13 bases identical to TRBD2. There are 17 residues in the CDR3. V shed 5 bases, J shed 5 bases, and the junction held 10 bases outside the gene matches. In germline, CDR1 is SNHLY, CDR2 FYNNEI. In DNA form, the CDR3 reads TGTGCCAGCAGTCTACCGGGACTAGCGGGGCTGAGAGATACGCAGTATTTT. Encoded protein: CASSLPGLAGLRDTQYF.

This rearrangement joins TRBV6-6 to TRBJ2-3, with D perhaps TRBD1 or TRBD2 (5 bases each). The CDR3 spans 13 residues. Trimming stripped 5 bases from V and 6 bases from J, with 12 bases between. CDR1 is MNHNY, CDR2 SVGAGI, per germline (reference sequence). The CDR3 DNA reads TGTGCCAGCAGTCGGGACCGCGGGGATACGCAGTATTTT. Translated, it gives CASSRDRGDTQYF.

V and J are TRBV2 and TRBJ1-1, with unresolved D. Germline CDR1 is SNHLY and CDR2 is FYNNEI. The CDR3 contains 13 residues. Trimming took 4 bases from V and 4 from J, leaving 10 bases between them. DNA of the CDR3: TGTGCCAGCAGTGGGGAGGGCTTCACTGAAGCTTTCTTT. Its translation: CASSGEGFTEAFF.